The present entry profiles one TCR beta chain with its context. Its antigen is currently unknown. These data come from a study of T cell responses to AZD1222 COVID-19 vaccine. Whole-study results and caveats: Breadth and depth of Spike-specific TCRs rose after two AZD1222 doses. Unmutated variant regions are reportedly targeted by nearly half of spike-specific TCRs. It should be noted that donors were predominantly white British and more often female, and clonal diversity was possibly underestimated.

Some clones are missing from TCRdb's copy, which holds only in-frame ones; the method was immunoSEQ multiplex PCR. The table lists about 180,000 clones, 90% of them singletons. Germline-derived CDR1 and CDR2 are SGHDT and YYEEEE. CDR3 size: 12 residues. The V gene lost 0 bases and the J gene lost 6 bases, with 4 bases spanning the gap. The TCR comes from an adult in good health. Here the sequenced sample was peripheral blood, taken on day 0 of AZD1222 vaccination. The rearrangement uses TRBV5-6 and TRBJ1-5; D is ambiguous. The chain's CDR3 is CASSLVGQPQHF. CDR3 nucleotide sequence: TGTGCCAGCAGCTTGGTCGGTCAGCCCCAGCATTTT.